This T cell receptor beta chain was profiled in a study of cytotoxic CD8 clonotypes in ibrutinib-treated CLL. Study-wide background: In all, about a dozen patients were relapsed/refractory, approximately 14 were treatment-naive and about 17 were IGHV unmutated.

Using immunoSEQ multiplex PCR, the repertoire was profiled, and TCRdb retains in-frame clones only, with some absent. This sample has approximately 350,000 clones, with 67% found just once. Germline CDR1 reads ENHRY; CDR2 reads SYGVKD. The CDR3 is made up of 11 amino acids. Trimming took 9 bases from V and 11 from J, leaving 16 bases between them. The sample consisted of PBMCs, taken after 36 months of ibrutinib treatment. The TCR was taken from a human donor with chronic lymphocytic leukemia. This chain connects TRBV10-3 to TRBJ1-1; D is perhaps TRBD1 (5 bases). The CDR3 coding sequence is TGTGCCATTACAAGGGGCGAGGTGGCTTTCTTT. It codes for CAITRGEVAFF.